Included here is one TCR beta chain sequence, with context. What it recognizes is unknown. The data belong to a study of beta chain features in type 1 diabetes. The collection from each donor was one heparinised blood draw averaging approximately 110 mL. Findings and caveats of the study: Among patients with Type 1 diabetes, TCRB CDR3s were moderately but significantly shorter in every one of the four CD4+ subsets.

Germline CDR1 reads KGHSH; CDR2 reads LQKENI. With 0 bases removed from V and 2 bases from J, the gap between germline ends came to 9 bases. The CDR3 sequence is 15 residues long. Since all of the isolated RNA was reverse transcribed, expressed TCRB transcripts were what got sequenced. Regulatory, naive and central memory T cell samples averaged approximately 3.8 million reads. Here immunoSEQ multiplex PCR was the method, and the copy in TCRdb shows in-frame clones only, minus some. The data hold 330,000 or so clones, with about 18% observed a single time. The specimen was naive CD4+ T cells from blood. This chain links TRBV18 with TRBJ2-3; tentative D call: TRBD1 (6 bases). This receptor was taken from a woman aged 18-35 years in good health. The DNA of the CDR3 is TGTGCCAGCTCACCACCGGGGACAACCACAGATACGCAGTATTTT. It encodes CASSPPGTTTDTQYF.